This T cell receptor (beta chain) was identified in a study of T cell responses to AZD1222 COVID-19 vaccine. As to this clone: Antigen specificity is unknown.

Sequencing used immunoSEQ multiplex PCR; TCRdb keeps in-frame clones, though not all of them. This repertoire shows just over 90,000 clones, 80% to 90% found once; its top ten account for about 2.5%. General study findings and limits: Repertoires were collected only later (after the peak T cell response had occurred). White British donors predominated, females outnumbered males, and clonal diversity was possibly underestimated. With two AZD1222 doses given, Spike-specific TCR breadth and depth both rose.

This receptor was taken from an adult who received the AZD1222 COVID-19 vaccine. The material was peripheral blood, obtained 28 days after the second AZD1222 dose.

The CDR3 is CASKRGQGDQPQHF. The CDR3 DNA reads as TGTGCCAGCAAGCGGGGACAGGGGGATCAGCCCCAGCATTTT. V is TRBV6-5 and J is TRBJ1-5; 11 bases fit TRBD1. From germline, CDR1 is MNHEY and CDR2 SVGAGI. The CDR3 contains 14 residues. The V gene end was trimmed by 7 bases and the J gene end by 5 bases; junction bases not matched to a gene: 4.